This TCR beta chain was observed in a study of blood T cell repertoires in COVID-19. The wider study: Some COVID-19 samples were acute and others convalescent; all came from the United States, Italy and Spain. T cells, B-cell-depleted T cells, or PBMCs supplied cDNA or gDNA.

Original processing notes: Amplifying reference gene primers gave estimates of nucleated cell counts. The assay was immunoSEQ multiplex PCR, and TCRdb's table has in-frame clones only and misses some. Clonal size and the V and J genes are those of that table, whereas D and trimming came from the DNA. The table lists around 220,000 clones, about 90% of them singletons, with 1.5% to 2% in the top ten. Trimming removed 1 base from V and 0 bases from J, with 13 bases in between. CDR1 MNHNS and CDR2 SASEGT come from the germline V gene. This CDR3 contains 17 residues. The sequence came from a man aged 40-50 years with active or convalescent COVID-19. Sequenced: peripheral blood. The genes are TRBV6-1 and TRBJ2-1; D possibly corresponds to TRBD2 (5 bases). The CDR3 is CASSEGTGIHSYNEQFF. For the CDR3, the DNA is TGTGCCAGCAGTGAAGGGACCGGGATCCACTCCTACAATGAGCAGTTCTTC.